The T cell receptor beta chain described here comes from a study of cytomegalovirus exposure and HLA in healthy donors. Notes on the study in general: The HLA-A and HLA-B alleles of most subjects were reportedly predicted accurately from TCR beta sequences. Later, TCR association rates were found to vary by HLA locus, highest for DRB1 and lowest for HLA-C.

The V gene lost 0 bases and the J gene lost 0 bases, with 14 bases spanning the gap. The germline V gene encodes CDR1 LNHNV and CDR2 YYDKDF (reference sequence). There are 17 residues in the CDR3. The PCR was carried out with 60 Vbeta primers and 13 Jbeta primers. Sequenced by immunoSEQ multiplex PCR; TCRdb stores in-frame clones only, minus some. Altogether about 170,000 clones are present, 75% to 90% being singletons, with the ten largest covering about 2.3%. As for this clone: Its specificity is not known.

This chain links TRBV15 with TRBJ1-1; D is possibly TRBD1 (6 bases). The sequencing input was PBMCs. This clonotype was sampled from a male donor in good health and CMV-seronegative. CDR3 region: CATSRDLTGLMNTEAFF. CDR3 bases: TGTGCCACCAGCAGAGATCTTACAGGGCTGATGAACACTGAAGCTTTCTTT.